The clone carrying this T cell receptor beta chain was detected ten times or more. The data are from a study of Graves' ophthalmopathy and Graves' hyperthyroidism. Stable hyperthyroidism meant no ophthalmopathy within 18 months of follow-up. V was clipped by 4 bases and J by 2 bases, with 15 bases between them. This CDR3 contains 15 residues. Germline loops: CDR1 SGHRS, CDR2 YFSETQ. Beta-chain TCR CDR3 regions were amplified from RNA transcripts. Second-round multiplex PCR came after a first-round RT-PCR that employed HTBI primers. One entry per CDR3 protein results from TCRdb running MiXCR on the multiplex PCR reads. The table lists some 410,000 distinct CDR3 sequences, over 20% of them singletons.

The chain couples TRBV5-1 to TRBJ2-5, with D perhaps TRBD1 or TRBD2 (5 bases each). The TCR comes from a woman between 18 and 29 years old with stable Graves' hyperthyroidism. The sequenced sample consisted of peripheral blood. This CDR3 is CASSVTGTKQETQYF. The CDR3 DNA is TGCGCCAGCAGCGTGACCGGGACGAAGCAAGAGACCCAGTACTTC.